These 18 T cell receptor beta chains share one sample of origin, sequenced in a study of early T cells in non-severe SARS-CoV-2 infection. TCRdb fed the 5' RACE reads into MiXCR, producing one record per CDR3 protein. The sample records 20,000 to 30,000 distinct CDR3 sequences, approximately 4% being singletons. What was sequenced was whole blood. The receptors were sampled from an adult who was a healthcare worker with PCR-confirmed SARS-CoV-2 infection or an uninfected control (not recorded which).

The V gene is TRBV9, the J gene TRBJ2-1, with unresolved D. Trimming removed 2 bases at V and 5 bases at J, with 11 bases between. The CDR3 spans 14 residues. The germline CDR1 and CDR2 sequences are SGDLS and YYNGEE. CDR3 sequence reads: CASSVGHWDNEQFF. In DNA, the CDR3 is TGTGCCAGCAGCGTGGGCCATTGGGACAATGAGCAGTTCTTC.

By frequency in the sample, this clonotype is medium-sized. The J gene is TRBJ2-1, the V gene TRBV6-2 or TRBV6-3; maybe TRBD2 (5 bases). Germline CDR1 is MNHEY and CDR2 is SVGEGT. With 7 bases removed from V and 5 bases from J, the gap between germline ends came to 12 bases. CDR3 length: 13 residues. Here the CDR3 reads CASTGNGDNEQFF. CDR3 DNA sequence: TGTGCCAGCACCGGTAACGGGGACAATGAGCAGTTCTTC.

This clonotype was observed many times. The genes are TRBV19 and TRBJ2-4; 7 positions agree with TRBD2. Trimming took 9 bases from V and 0 from J; bases not matched to a gene: 2. CDR1 LNHDA and CDR2 SQIVND come from the germline V gene (reference sequence). The CDR3 extends over 13 amino acids. CDR3 DNA: TGTGCCAGGCGGGGGTTAGCCAAAAACATTCAGTACTTC. Its protein product is CARRGLAKNIQYF.

Ten or more counts support this clonotype. This chain connects TRBV5-1 to TRBJ1-4; D might be TRBD1 (6 bases). V was shortened by 4 bases and J by 0 bases, with 13 bases between the two germline ends. This CDR3 spans 16 amino acids. Germline V gives CDR1 SGHRS, CDR2 YFSETQ. The chain's CDR3 is CASSLRTASTNEKLFF. In DNA, the CDR3 is TGCGCCAGCAGCCTCAGGACAGCATCAACTAATGAAAAACTGTTTTTT.

This clonotype was found many times. This chain uses TRBV20-1 with TRBJ2-2; 10 bases agree with TRBD1. The germline gives CDR1 DFQATT, CDR2 SNEGSKA (reference sequence). The CDR3 sequence is 14 residues long. With V trimmed by 1 base and J by 13 bases, 9 bases remained unmatched. The DNA for the CDR3 is TGCAGTGCTAGAGCCGACAGGGGGCAAGGTTCGCTGTTTTTT. Encoded protein: CSARADRGQGSLFF.

This clonotype was detected ten times or more. J is TRBJ2-7 and V is TRBV3-1, with a tentative D call TRBD2 (6 bases). V was shortened by 3 bases and J by 5 bases, with 14 bases between the two germline ends. Germline V lookup: CDR1 LGHDT, CDR2 YNNKEL (reference sequence). This CDR3 comprises 14 residues. The CDR3 loop is CASSQWLASHEQYF. The CDR3 nucleotides are TGTGCCAGCAGCCAGTGGCTAGCGTCCCACGAGCAGTACTTC.

This clonotype was detected many times. The rearrangement uses TRBV7-9 and TRBJ2-1; 8 bases are shared with TRBD1. Losses at the gene ends were 6 bases for V and 9 bases for J; bases not matched to a gene: 7. The germline gives CDR1 SEHNR, CDR2 FQNEAQ (reference sequence). This CDR3 is built from 13 residues. The CDR3 loop is CASRQTGAGEQFF. As DNA, the CDR3 is TGTGCCAGCAGGCAGACAGGGGCTGGTGAGCAGTTCTTC.

This clonotype was observed a few times. V usage is TRBV18 and J usage is TRBJ2-1; tentative D call: TRBD1 (6 bases). CDR1 KGHSH and CDR2 LQKENI come from the germline V gene. The CDR3 is 15 residues long. Trimming cost V 0 bases and J 6 bases, with 12 bases left between them. This CDR3 is CASSPPSSGVNEQFF. CDR3 nucleotides: TGTGCCAGCTCACCACCGTCCTCAGGGGTCAATGAGCAGTTCTTC.

The chain has TRBV5-3 and TRBJ2-6; D is undetermined. TRBV5-3 qualifies as an ORF whose function is uncertain. V dropped 4 bases and J dropped 0 bases, with 17 bases sitting between them. The CDR3 has 18 amino acids. CDR3 residues: CARSQTAGVLSGANVLTF. The CDR3 DNA sequence: TGTGCCAGAAGCCAGACCGCAGGAGTTCTCTCTGGGGCCAACGTCCTGACTTTC.

This clonotype was picked up many times. The chain has TRBV11-2 and TRBJ2-7; 15 nucleotides agree with TRBD2. The germline CDR1 and CDR2 sequences are SGHAT and FQNNGV. This CDR3 contains 17 residues. J gave up 7 bases and V 6 bases, and 13 bases lay outside the gene matches. The DNA for the CDR3 is TGTGCCAGCAGGGCCGGACTAGCGGGAGGGTTGGCTCGGGAGCAGTACTTC. Translated, it gives CASRAGLAGGLAREQYF.

This clonotype appeared many times. The chain carries TRBV20-1 and TRBJ2-7; tentative D call: TRBD1 (7 bases). Trimming removed 3 bases at V and 4 bases at J, with 10 bases between. CDR3 size: 12 residues. Germline lookup yields CDR1 DFQATT and CDR2 SNEGSKA (reference sequence). The DNA for the CDR3 is TGCAGTGCTAGGGCGGGACAGTACGAGCAGTACTTC. Its protein product is CSARAGQYEQYF.

V usage is TRBV4-2 and J usage is TRBJ2-1, with 9 bases lining up with TRBD2. The CDR3 contains 14 residues. With 6 bases clipped from V and 4 bases from J, the junction kept 4 bases outside the gene matches. Germline CDR1 and CDR2: LGHNA and YNFKEQ. Here the CDR3 reads CASSGGLAYNEQFF. The CDR3 DNA reads as TGTGCCAGCAGTGGGGGACTAGCTTACAATGAGCAGTTCTTC.

This clonotype occurred many times. The CDR3 protein is CASSYSRTGFDDSPLHF. In DNA, the CDR3 is TGTGCCAGCAGTTATAGCCGGACAGGATTCGACGATTCACCCCTCCACTTT. The genes are TRBV6-5 and TRBJ1-6; 7 bases map to TRBD1. With 3 bases clipped from V and 8 bases from J, the junction kept 13 bases outside the gene matches. The CDR3 is 17 amino acids. The germline CDR1 and CDR2 sequences are MNHEY and SVGAGI.

Ten or more counts support this clonotype. The J gene is TRBJ2-3, the V gene TRBV11-2; D is possibly TRBD1 (6 bases). Trimming removed 1 base from V and 2 bases from J, with 13 bases in between. Germline CDR1 SGHAT, CDR2 FQNNGV. This CDR3 has 16 residues. The CDR3 coding sequence is TGTGCCAGCAGCTTAGTAGCAGGGGCCTTCACAGATACGCAGTATTTT. Its translation: CASSLVAGAFTDTQYF.

This clonotype was recorded at least ten times. The rearrangement links TRBV24-1 to TRBJ2-5; D is perhaps TRBD1 (5 bases). Per the germline V gene, CDR1 is KGHDR and CDR2 is SFDVKD. Trimming shortened V by 9 bases and J by 1 base, and 8 bases separated the two germline ends. The CDR3 is 12 residues long. The CDR3 coding sequence is TGTGCCACCGAGGACATCCAAGAGACCCAGTACTTC. Translated: CATEDIQETQYF.

The sample holds many counts of this clonotype. The genes are TRBV5-6 and TRBJ2-3; perhaps TRBD1 as D (5 bases). V was trimmed by 3 bases and J by 6 bases, leaving 14 bases between them. Germline CDR1 and CDR2: SGHDT and YYEEEE. The CDR3 is 14 residues long. CDR3 sequence: CASSYPQGRDTQYF. The DNA of the CDR3 is TGTGCCAGCAGCTACCCCCAGGGAAGGGATACGCAGTATTTT.

This clonotype was counted between two and nine times. The chain links TRBV21-1 to TRBJ2-1. TRBV21-1 is tagged as a pseudogene. The CDR3 runs to 15 residues. CDR3 region: CASSYGRKPYNEQFF. As DNA, the CDR3 is TGTGCCAGCTCCTACGGACGGAAACCTTACAATGAGCAGTTCTTC.

This clonotype appeared many times. The chain employs TRBV12-3 or TRBV12-4 and TRBJ2-7; the D is unclear. Trimming took 6 bases from V and 6 from J, leaving 9 bases between them. This CDR3 is built from 11 residues. In DNA form, the CDR3 reads TGTGCCAGCAGGGGTGGTCGCGAGCAGTACTTC. It specifies CASRGGREQYF.